A few counts support the clone carrying this T cell receptor (beta chain). Its antigen is unknown. The data were obtained in a study of beta chain features in type 1 diabetes. Study overall: All of the samples together had 107,917,701 sorted cells examined.

Every bit of the isolated RNA underwent reverse transcription, so sequencing read expressed TCRB transcripts. Clones were read by immunoSEQ multiplex PCR, and TCRdb kept only the in-frame ones, dropping some. The profile shows under 300,000 clones, roughly 14% of them singletons. Study conclusions and caveats: All four CD4+ subsets from Type 1 diabetes patients carried moderately but significantly shorter TCRB CDR3s.

CDR1 is SNHLY, CDR2 FYNNEI, per germline. CDR3 length: 15 amino acids. V lost 3 bases and J lost 7, with 16 bases in between. The TCR comes from a man aged 25 to 45 with type 1 diabetes. The chain has TRBV2 and TRBJ1-5; D is possibly TRBD1 (6 bases). Sequenced: naive CD4+ T cells from blood. The CDR3 reads CASSEGGQVSQPQHF. CDR3 DNA: TGTGCCAGCAGTGAGGGGGGGCAGGTCTCGCAGCCCCAGCATTTT.